The subject of this entry is one TCR beta chain. The CDR3 is 16 residues long. The V gene's germline CDR1 is SGHDT and CDR2 YYEEEE. V lost 0 bases, J lost 7 bases, and 9 bases stayed unmatched. In the original analysis: Cell counts per sample came from amplifying reference gene primers. Generated by immunoSEQ multiplex PCR, the TCRdb table keeps only in-frame clones and is missing some. V and J calls and clone size come straight from that table; D and trimming were deduced from the DNA. Of around 88,000 clones listed, roughly 80% are singletons. The record originates from a study of blood T cell repertoires in COVID-19.

This TCR was recovered from a woman of 80 years or more with acute or convalescent COVID-19. The sample comprised peripheral blood. This chain joins TRBV5-6 and TRBJ1-2, with 10 bases identical to TRBD1. The CDR3 DNA sequence: TGTGCCAGCAGCTTGGCTAAGGGACAGGGGATTTTTGGCTACACCTTC. It specifies CASSLAKGQGIFGYTF.